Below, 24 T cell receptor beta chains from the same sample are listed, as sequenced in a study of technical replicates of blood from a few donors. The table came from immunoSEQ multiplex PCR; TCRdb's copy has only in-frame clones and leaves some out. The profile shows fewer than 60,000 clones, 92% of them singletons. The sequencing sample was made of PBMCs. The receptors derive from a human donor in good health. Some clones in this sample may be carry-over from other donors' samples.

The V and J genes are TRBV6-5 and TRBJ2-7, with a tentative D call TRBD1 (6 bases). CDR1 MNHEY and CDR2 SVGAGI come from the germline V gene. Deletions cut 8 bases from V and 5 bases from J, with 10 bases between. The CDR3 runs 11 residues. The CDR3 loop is CASSRQDEQYF. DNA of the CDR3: TGTGCCAGCTCACGACAGGACGAGCAGTACTTC.

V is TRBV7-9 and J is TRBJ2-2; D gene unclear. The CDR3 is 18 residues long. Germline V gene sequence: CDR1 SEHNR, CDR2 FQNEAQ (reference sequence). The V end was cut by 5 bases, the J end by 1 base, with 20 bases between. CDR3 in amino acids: CASSERMVTDLNTGELFF. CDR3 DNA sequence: TGTGCCAGCAGCGAAAGGATGGTTACAGACCTGAACACCGGGGAGCTGTTTTTT.

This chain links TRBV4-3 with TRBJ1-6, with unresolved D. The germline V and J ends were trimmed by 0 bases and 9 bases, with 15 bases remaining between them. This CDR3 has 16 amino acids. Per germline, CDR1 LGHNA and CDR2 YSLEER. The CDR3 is CASSQDWVTEGSPLHF. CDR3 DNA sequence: TGCGCCAGCAGCCAAGATTGGGTCACAGAAGGTTCACCCCTCCACTTT.

CDR3: CASSQRGEQYF. DNA for the CDR3: TGTGCCAGCAGCCAACGGGGTGAGCAGTACTTC. The gene calls are TRBV4-2 and TRBJ2-7; D perhaps matches TRBD2 (5 bases). The V end lost 2 bases, the J end lost 7 bases, and 6 bases lay between the germline ends. Germline values: CDR1 LGHNA, CDR2 YNFKEQ. The CDR3 contains 11 residues.

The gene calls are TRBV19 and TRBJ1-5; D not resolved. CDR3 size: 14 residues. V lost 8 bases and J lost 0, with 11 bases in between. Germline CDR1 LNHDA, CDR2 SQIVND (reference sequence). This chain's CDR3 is CASGGRNSNQPQHF. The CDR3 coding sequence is TGTGCCAGTGGAGGCAGGAATAGCAATCAGCCCCAGCATTTT.

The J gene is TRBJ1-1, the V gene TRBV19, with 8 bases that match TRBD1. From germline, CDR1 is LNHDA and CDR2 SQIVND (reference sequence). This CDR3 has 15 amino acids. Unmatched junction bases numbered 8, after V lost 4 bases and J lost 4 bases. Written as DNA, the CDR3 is TGTGCCAGTAGTACCGACAGGGGATGGGGCACTGAAGCTTTCTTT. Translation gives CASSTDRGWGTEAFF.

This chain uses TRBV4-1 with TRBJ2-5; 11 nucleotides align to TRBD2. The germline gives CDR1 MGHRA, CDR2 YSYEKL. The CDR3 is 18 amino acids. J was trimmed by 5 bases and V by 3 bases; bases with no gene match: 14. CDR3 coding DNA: TGCGCCAGCAGCCAGGATCACCTTACTAGCGGGGGACGGGAGACCCAGTACTTC. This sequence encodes CASSQDHLTSGGRETQYF.

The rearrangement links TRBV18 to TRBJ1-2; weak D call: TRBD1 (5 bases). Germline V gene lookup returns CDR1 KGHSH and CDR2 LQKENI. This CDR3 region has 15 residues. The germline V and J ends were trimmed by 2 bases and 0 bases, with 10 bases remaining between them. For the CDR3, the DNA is TGTGCCAGCTCACCAGACCCAGGGTCTAACTATGGCTACACCTTC. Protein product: CASSPDPGSNYGYTF.

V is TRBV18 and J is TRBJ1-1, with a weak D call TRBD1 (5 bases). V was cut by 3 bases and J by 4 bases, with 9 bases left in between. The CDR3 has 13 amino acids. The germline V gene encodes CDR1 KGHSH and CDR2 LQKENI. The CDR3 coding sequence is TGTGCCAGCTCACCTGGGGCGGCCACTGAAGCTTTCTTT. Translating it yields CASSPGAATEAFF.

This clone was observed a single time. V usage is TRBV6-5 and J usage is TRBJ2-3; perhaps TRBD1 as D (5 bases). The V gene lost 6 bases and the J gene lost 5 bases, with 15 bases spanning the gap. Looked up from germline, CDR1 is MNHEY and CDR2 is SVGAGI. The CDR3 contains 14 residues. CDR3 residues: CASRAQVAGDTQYF. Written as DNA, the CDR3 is TGTGCCAGCAGAGCACAGGTCGCTGGAGATACGCAGTATTTT.

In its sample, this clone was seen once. Written as DNA, the CDR3 is TGTGCCTGGAGTGTCGAGGGATTCACCGGGGAGCTGTTTTTT. Amino acids: CAWSVEGFTGELFF. The chain combines TRBV30 with TRBJ2-2, with D possibly TRBD2 on 5 matching bases. V was pared by 0 bases and J by 4 bases, with 9 bases between. CDR1 GTSNPN and CDR2 SVGIG come from the germline V gene (reference sequence). CDR3 length equals 14 residues.

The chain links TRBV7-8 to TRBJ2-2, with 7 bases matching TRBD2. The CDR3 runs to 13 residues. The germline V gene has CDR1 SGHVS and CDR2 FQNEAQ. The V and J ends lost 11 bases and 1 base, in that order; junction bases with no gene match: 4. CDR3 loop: CAAGGENTGELFF. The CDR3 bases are TGTGCCGCTGGGGGGGAGAACACCGGGGAGCTGTTTTTT.

This chain's CDR3 is CASSQEWGTSGESTDTQYF. In nucleotides, the CDR3 is TGTGCCAGCAGCCAAGAGTGGGGGACTAGCGGGGAGAGCACAGATACGCAGTATTTT. The chain is built from TRBV4-2 and TRBJ2-3; 13 bases line up with TRBD2. The CDR3 is 19 amino acids. Germline CDR1 and CDR2: LGHNA and YNFKEQ. V lost 0 bases and J lost 0; bases outside the gene matches: 6.

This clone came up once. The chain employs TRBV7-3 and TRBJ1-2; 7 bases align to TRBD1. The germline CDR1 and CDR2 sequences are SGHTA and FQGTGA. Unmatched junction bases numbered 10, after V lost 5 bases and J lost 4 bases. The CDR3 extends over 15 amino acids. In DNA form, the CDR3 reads TGTGCCAGCAGCCCGCGCACAGGGGATGGCTATGGCTACACCTTC. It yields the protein CASSPRTGDGYGYTF.

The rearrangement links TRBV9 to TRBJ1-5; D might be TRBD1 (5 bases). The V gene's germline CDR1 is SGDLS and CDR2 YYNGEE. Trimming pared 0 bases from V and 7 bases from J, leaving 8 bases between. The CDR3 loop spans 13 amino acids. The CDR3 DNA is TGTGCCAGCAGCGTAGAAAGGGGCCAGCCCCAGCATTTT. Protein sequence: CASSVERGQPQHF. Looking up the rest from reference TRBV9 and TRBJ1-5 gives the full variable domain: DSGVTQTPKHLITATGQRVTLRCSPRSGDLSVYWYQQSLDQGLQFLIQYYNGEERAKGNILERFSAQQFPDLHSELNLSSLELGDSALYFCASSVERGQPQHFGDGTRLSIL.

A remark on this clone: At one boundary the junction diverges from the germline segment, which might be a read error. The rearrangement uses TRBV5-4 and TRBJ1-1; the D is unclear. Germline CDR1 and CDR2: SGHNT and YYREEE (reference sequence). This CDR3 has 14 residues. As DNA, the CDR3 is TGCGCCAGCAGCCGAAACAGACCCTACACTGAAGCTTTCTTT. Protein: CASSRNRPYTEAFF.

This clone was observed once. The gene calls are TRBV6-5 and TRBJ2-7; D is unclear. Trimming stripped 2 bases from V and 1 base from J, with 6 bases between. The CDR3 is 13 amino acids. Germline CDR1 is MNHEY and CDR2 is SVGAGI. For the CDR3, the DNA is TGTGCCAGCAGTTACGGGCAGTCCTACGAGCAGTACTTC. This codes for CASSYGQSYEQYF.

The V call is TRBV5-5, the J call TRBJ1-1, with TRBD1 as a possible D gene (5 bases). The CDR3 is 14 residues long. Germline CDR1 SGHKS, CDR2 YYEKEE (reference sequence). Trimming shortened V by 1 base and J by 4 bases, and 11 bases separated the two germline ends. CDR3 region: CASSLRQGGTEAFF. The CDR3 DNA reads TGTGCCAGCAGCTTGAGGCAGGGTGGCACTGAAGCTTTCTTT.

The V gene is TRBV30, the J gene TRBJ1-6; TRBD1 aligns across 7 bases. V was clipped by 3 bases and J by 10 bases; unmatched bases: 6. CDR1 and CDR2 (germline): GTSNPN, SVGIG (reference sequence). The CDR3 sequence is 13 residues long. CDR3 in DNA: TGTGCCTGGAGATCAGGGGGAGGATCACCCCTCCACTTT. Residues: CAWRSGGGSPLHF.

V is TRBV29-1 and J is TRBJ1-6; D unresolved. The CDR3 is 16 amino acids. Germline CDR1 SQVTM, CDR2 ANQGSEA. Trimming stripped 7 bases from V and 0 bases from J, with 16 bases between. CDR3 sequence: CSAGPHQSSYNSPLHF. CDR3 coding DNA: TGCAGCGCTGGGCCCCATCAGAGCTCCTATAATTCACCCCTCCACTTT. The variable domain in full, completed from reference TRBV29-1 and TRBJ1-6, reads SAVISQKPSRDICQRGTSLTIQCQVDSQVTMMFWYRQQPGQSLTLIATANQGSEATYESGFVIDKFPISRPNLTFSTLTVSNMSPEDSSIYLCSAGPHQSSYNSPLHFGNGTRLTVT.

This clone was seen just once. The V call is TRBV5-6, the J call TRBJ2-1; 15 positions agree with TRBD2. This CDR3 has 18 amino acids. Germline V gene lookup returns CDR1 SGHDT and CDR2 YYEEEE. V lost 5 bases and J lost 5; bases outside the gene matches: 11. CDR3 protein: CASRTRPGTSGRHNEQFF. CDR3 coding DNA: TGTGCCAGCAGAACAAGGCCGGGGACTAGCGGGAGGCACAATGAGCAGTTCTTC.

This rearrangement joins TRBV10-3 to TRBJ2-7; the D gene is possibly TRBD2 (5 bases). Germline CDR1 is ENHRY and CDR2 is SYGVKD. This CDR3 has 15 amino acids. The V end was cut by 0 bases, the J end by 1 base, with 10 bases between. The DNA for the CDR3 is TGTGCCATCAGTGAGTCTCGGGGTTGGTCCTACGAGCAGTACTTC. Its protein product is CAISESRGWSYEQYF.

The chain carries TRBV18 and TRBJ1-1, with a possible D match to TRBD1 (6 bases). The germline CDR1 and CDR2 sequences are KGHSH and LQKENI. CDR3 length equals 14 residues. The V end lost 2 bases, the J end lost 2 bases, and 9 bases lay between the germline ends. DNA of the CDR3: TGTGCCAGCTCACCAGGGGGGGCAAACACTGAAGCTTTCTTT. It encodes CASSPGGANTEAFF.

The CDR3 DNA follows: TGTGCCAGCAGCGGACAGGGGAACACTGAAGCTTTCTTT. Protein product: CASSGQGNTEAFF. The V call is TRBV9, the J call TRBJ1-1; TRBD1 agrees at 7 bases. Germline loops: CDR1 SGDLS, CDR2 YYNGEE. V was clipped by 3 bases and J by 1 base; unmatched bases: 0. This CDR3 is built from 13 residues.